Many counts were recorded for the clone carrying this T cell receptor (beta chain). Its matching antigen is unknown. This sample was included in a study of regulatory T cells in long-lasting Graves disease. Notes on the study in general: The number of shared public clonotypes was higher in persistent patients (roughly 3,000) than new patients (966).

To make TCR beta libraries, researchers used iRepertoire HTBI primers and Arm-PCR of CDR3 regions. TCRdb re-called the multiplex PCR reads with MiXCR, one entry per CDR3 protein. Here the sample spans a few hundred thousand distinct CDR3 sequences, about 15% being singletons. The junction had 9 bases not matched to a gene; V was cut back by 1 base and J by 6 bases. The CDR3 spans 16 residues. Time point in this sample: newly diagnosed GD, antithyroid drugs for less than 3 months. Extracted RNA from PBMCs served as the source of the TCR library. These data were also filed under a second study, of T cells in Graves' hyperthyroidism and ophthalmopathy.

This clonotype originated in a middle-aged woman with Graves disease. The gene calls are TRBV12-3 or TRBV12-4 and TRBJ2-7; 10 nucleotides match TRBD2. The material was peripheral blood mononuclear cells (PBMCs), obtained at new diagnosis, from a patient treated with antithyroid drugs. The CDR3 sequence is CASSLVELAGESEQYF. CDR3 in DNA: TGTGCCAGCAGTTTAGTCGAGCTAGCGGGAGAAAGCGAGCAGTACTTC.